The entry below describes one T cell receptor beta chain. These data come from a study of blood T cell repertoires in COVID-19. Study information: Researchers got acute and convalescent COVID-19 samples from the United States, Italy and Spain.

Produced via immunoSEQ multiplex PCR; TCRdb's table is partial and in-frame only. The data contain approximately 240,000 clones, around 90% of them singletons. Sequences were obtained from PBMCs or T cells enriched from blood (not recorded which). The TCR was taken from a woman between 25 and 40 years old with acute COVID-19.

The CDR3 sequence: CASSLGDRGLQNTEAFF. CDR3 nucleotide sequence: TGTGCCAGCAGCTTGGGGGACAGGGGACTCCAGAACACTGAAGCTTTCTTT. The chain couples TRBV7-9 to TRBJ1-1; 10 bases agree with TRBD1. The CDR3 runs 17 residues. J gave up 1 base and V 3 bases, and 8 bases lay outside the gene matches. Looked up from germline, CDR1 is SEHNR and CDR2 is FQNEAQ (reference sequence).